A single sample gave rise to the 10 T cell receptor beta chains below, sequenced in a study of human T cells and chemical hapten exposure. TCRdb used MiXCR to reprocess the RACE reads, holding one entry per CDR3 protein. The sample lists 360,000 or so distinct CDR3 sequences; about 6.3% were seen once. Time point denoted: patch test 2, 6 weeks after DPC sensitization. Treatment described: therapeutic diphenylcyclopropenone sensitization with weekly scalp DPC. The sample in question was whole blood, obtained in connection with sensitization to the hapten diphenylcyclopropenone (DPC). These receptors came from a woman between 18 and 30 years old with alopecia areata. Some clones in this sample may be carry-over from other donors' samples.

This clonotype was found a few times. The V and J genes are TRBV7-2 and TRBJ1-3; D perhaps matches TRBD1 (5 bases). Between the trimmed V and J ends, which lost 1 base and 4 bases, there was a span of 14 bases. Germline V lookup: CDR1 SGHTA, CDR2 FQGNSA. This CDR3 has 16 amino acids. This chain's CDR3 is CASSLEVAGYGNTIYF. The CDR3 bases are TGTGCCAGCAGCTTAGAGGTGGCAGGGTACGGAAACACCATATATTTT. The variable domain in full, with the rest retrieved from reference TRBV7-2 and TRBJ1-3, is GAGVSQSPSNKVTEKGKDVELRCDPISGHTALYWYRQSLGQGLEFLIYFQGNSAPDKSGLPSDRFSAERTGGSVSTLTIQRTQQEDSAVYLCASSLEVAGYGNTIYFGEGSWLTVV.

V is TRBV15 and J is TRBJ2-7, with TRBD1 matching 8 bases. Looked up from germline, CDR1 is LNHNV and CDR2 is YYDKDF (reference sequence). The J segment lost 7 bases and the V segment lost 0 bases, leaving 8 bases of the junction unmatched. The CDR3 is made up of 15 amino acids. CDR3 in amino acids: CATSREGTGGDEQYF. As DNA, the CDR3 is TGTGCCACCAGCAGAGAAGGGACAGGAGGGGATGAGCAGTACTTC.

This clonotype has only a few counts. The V call is TRBV7-9, the J call TRBJ2-1; D not resolved. The germline V and J ends were trimmed by 2 bases and 4 bases, with 6 bases remaining between them. Germline CDR1 is SEHNR and CDR2 is FQNEAQ (reference sequence). The CDR3 loop spans 13 amino acids. The CDR3 DNA sequence: TGTGCCAGCAGCTTACCAGAGTACAATGAGCAGTTCTTC. Residues: CASSLPEYNEQFF.

This clonotype was observed a few times. The V gene is TRBV4-1, the J gene TRBJ2-1, with D unclear. In germline, CDR1 is MGHRA, CDR2 YSYEKL. The CDR3 extends over 16 amino acids. Trimming removed 1 base at V and 2 bases at J, with 12 bases between. The CDR3 loop is CASSQVTERAYNEQFF. The CDR3 coding sequence is TGCGCCAGCAGCCAAGTTACAGAGCGTGCCTACAATGAGCAGTTCTTC.

This rearrangement joins TRBV4-3 to TRBJ2-2; 8 bases match TRBD2. There are 18 residues in the CDR3. Germline lookup yields CDR1 LGHNA and CDR2 YSLEER. The V and J ends lost 0 bases and 6 bases, in that order; junction bases with no gene match: 12. The CDR3 region has the DNA TGCGCCAGCAGCCAAGATCCACCCAGGGGCGGGGGGCCCGGGGAGCTGTTTTTT. Its protein product is CASSQDPPRGGGPGELFF.

This clonotype came up many times. The chain links TRBV12-3 or TRBV12-4 to TRBJ2-1, with 8 bases identical to TRBD1. The CDR3 sequence is 16 residues long. With 1 base clipped from V and 6 bases from J, the junction kept 8 bases outside the gene matches. The CDR3 DNA reads TGTGCCAGCAGTTTAGTCCCCGGACAGGGTGCCAATGAGCAGTTCTTC. Protein product: CASSLVPGQGANEQFF.

This clonotype was found a few times. The chain couples TRBV20-1 to TRBJ2-7; D tentatively reads TRBD1 or TRBD2 (5 bases each). The V end lost 1 base, the J end lost 3 bases, and 7 bases lay between the germline ends. The CDR3 has 12 residues. Germline values: CDR1 DFQATT, CDR2 SNEGSKA (reference sequence). The CDR3 sequence is CSARGGRYEQYF. In DNA, the CDR3 is TGCAGTGCTAGAGGGGGACGCTACGAGCAGTACTTC.

This clonotype came up many times. The rearrangement uses TRBV2 and TRBJ1-1; tentative D call: TRBD1 (6 bases). The V gene's germline CDR1 is SNHLY and CDR2 FYNNEI. Trimming stripped 6 bases from V and 4 bases from J, with 15 bases between. The CDR3 totals 14 residues. CDR3 sequence (DNA): TGTGCCAGCAGAGGACAGTCAGGAATCACTGAAGCTTTCTTT. Amino acid sequence: CASRGQSGITEAFF.

This clonotype occurred many times. The CDR3 region is CASSPEPEVTEAFF. CDR3 sequence (DNA): TGTGCCAGCTCACCAGAGCCGGAGGTAACTGAAGCTTTCTTT. The V and J genes are TRBV18 and TRBJ1-1; no firm D call. CDR1 is KGHSH, CDR2 LQKENI, per germline. The V gene lost 2 bases and the J gene lost 5 bases, with 12 bases spanning the gap. CDR3 size: 14 residues. The whole variable domain, remainder taken from reference TRBV18 and TRBJ1-1, is NAGVMQNPRHLVRRRGQEARLRCSPMKGHSHVYWYRQLPEEGLKFMVYLQKENIIDESGMPKERFSAEFPKEGPSILRIQQVVRGDSAAYFCASSPEPEVTEAFFGQGTRLTVV.

There are many counts of this clonotype. This chain uses TRBV6-2 or TRBV6-3 with TRBJ1-5, with D maybe TRBD1 (6 bases). Germline CDR1 is MNHEY and CDR2 is SVGEGT. Trimming pared 0 bases from V and 4 bases from J, leaving 13 bases between. There are 16 residues in the CDR3. CDR3 loop: CASSYSRTARNQPQHF. The CDR3 coding sequence is TGTGCCAGCAGTTACTCGAGGACAGCCCGAAATCAGCCCCAGCATTTT.